This T cell receptor (beta chain) was captured by sequencing in a study of blood T cell repertoires in COVID-19. Study-wide context: In each case, the material was cDNA or gDNA derived from T cells, B-cell-depleted T cells, or PBMCs.

Trimming shortened V by 2 bases and J by 2 bases, and 12 bases separated the two germline ends. CDR3 length equals 15 residues. CDR1 is SEHNR, CDR2 FQNEAQ, per germline (reference sequence). Assay: immunoSEQ multiplex PCR; the TCRdb copy retains only in-frame clones and omits some. The sample holds fewer than 75,000 clones, approximately 92% seen once. Ten or more counts support this clone. This sequence was found in an elderly man with acute or convalescent COVID-19. The sample consisted of peripheral blood. The J gene is TRBJ1-2, the V gene TRBV7-9; D is unclear. CDR3 DNA sequence: TGTGCCAGCAGCTTATCACTTCCGGGGAACTATGGCTACACCTTC. This gives the protein CASSLSLPGNYGYTF.